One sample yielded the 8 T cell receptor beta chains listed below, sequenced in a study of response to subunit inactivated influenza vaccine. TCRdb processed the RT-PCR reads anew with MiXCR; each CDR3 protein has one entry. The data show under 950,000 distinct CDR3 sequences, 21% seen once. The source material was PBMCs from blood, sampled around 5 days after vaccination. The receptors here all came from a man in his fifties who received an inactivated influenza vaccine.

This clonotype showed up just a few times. The CDR3 region is CASSLTGTGGNYEQYF. The CDR3 DNA reads as TGCGCCAGCAGCTTAACCGGGACAGGGGGTAACTACGAGCAGTACTTC. The V gene is TRBV5-1, the J gene TRBJ2-7; 11 bases map to TRBD1. This CDR3 has 16 amino acids. Germline values: CDR1 SGHRS, CDR2 YFSETQ. V was pared by 2 bases and J by 3 bases, with 7 bases of the junction left unmatched.

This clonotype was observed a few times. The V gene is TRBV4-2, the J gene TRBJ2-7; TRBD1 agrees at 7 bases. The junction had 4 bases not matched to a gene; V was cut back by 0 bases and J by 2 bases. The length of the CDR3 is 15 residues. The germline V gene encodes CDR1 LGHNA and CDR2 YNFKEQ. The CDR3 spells CASSQERTGAYEQYF. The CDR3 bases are TGTGCCAGCAGCCAAGAAAGGACAGGTGCCTACGAGCAGTACTTC.

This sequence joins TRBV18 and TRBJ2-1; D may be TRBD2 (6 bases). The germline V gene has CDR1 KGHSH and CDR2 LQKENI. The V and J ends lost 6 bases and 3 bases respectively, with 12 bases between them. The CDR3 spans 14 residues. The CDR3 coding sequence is TGTGCCAGCTCGCGGGACTTCGTCTACAATGAGCAGTTCTTC. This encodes CASSRDFVYNEQFF.

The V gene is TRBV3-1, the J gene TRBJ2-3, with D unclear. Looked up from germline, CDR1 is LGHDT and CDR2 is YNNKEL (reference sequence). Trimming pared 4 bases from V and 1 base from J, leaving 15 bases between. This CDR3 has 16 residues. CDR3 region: CASSPKPGRGTDTQYF. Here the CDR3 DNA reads TGTGCCAGCAGCCCAAAACCCGGACGAGGCACAGATACGCAGTATTTT.

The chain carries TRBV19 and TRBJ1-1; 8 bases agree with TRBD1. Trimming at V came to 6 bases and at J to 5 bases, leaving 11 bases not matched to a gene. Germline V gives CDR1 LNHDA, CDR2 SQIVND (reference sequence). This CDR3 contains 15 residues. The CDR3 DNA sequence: TGTGCCAGTAGGACCTCCAGACAGGGGAGGACTGAAGCTTTCTTT. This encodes CASRTSRQGRTEAFF.

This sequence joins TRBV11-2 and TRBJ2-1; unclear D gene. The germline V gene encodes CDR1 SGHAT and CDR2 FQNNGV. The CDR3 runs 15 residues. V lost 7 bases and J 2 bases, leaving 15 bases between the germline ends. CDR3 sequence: CASNPVEWTYNEQFF. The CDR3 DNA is TGTGCCAGCAACCCCGTAGAATGGACCTACAATGAGCAGTTCTTC. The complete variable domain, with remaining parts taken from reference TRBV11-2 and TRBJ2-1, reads EAGVAQSPRYKIIEKRQSVAFWCNPISGHATLYWYQQILGQGPKLLIQFQNNGVVDDSQLPKDRFSAERLKGVDSTLKIQPAKLEDSAVYLCASNPVEWTYNEQFFGPGTRLTVL.

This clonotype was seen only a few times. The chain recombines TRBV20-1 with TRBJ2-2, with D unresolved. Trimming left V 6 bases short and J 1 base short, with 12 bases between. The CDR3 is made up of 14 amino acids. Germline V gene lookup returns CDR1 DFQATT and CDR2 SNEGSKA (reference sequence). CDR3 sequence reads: CSAPPWGNTGELFF. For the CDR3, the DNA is TGCAGTGCCCCCCCATGGGGGAACACCGGGGAGCTGTTTTTT.

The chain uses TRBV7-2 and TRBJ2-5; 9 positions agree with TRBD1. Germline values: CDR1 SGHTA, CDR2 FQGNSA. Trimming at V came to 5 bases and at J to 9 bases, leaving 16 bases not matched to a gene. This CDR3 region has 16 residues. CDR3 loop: CASSPRGDRVSKAQYF. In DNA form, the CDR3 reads TGTGCCAGCAGCCCCAGGGGGGACAGGGTTTCGAAGGCCCAGTACTTC.